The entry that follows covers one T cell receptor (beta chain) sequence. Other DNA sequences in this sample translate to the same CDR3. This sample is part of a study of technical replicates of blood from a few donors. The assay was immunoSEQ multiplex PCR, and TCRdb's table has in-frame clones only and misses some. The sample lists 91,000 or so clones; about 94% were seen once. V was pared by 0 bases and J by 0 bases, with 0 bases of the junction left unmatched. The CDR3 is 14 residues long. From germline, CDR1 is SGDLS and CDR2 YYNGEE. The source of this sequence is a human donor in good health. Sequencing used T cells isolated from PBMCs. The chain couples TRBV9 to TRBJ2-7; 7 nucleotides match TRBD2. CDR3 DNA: TGTGCCAGCAGCGTAGGCGGGAGCTCCTACGAGCAGTACTTC. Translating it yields CASSVGGSSYEQYF.